Below, 15 T cell receptor beta chains from the same sample are listed, as sequenced in a study of blood T cell repertoires in COVID-19. The table came from immunoSEQ multiplex PCR; TCRdb's copy has only in-frame clones and leaves some out. This sample has about 70,000 clones, with approximately 89% found just once. The sample was peripheral blood. Receptors were obtained from a man at least 80 years old with acute or convalescent COVID-19.

The chain uses TRBV24-1 and TRBJ2-1; 11 bases fit TRBD2. The V gene end was trimmed by 10 bases and the J gene end by 0 bases; junction bases not matched to a gene: 4. The V gene's germline CDR1 is KGHDR and CDR2 SFDVKD. The CDR3 is made up of 15 amino acids. The CDR3 nucleotides read TGTGCCACTAGCGGGGGGGCCCTCTCCTACAATGAGCAGTTCTTC. It translates to CATSGGALSYNEQFF.

The V and J genes are TRBV6-5 and TRBJ2-7, with a tentative D call TRBD1 (5 bases). CDR1 is MNHEY and CDR2 is SVGAGI in the germline V gene. The V end was cut by 0 bases, the J end by 6 bases, with 18 bases between. CDR3 length: 16 residues. The CDR3 region is CASSYSMAGSLGEQYF. The DNA of the CDR3 is TGTGCCAGCAGTTACTCGATGGCAGGGTCACTGGGCGAGCAGTACTTC.

V is TRBV19 and J is TRBJ2-2; 8 bases fit TRBD2. V shed 4 bases and J 1 base; nucleotides not matched to a gene: 5. The CDR3 is 16 residues long. The germline CDR1 and CDR2 sequences are LNHDA and SQIVND (reference sequence). CDR3: CASSTFAGGNTGELFF. The CDR3 coding sequence is TGTGCCAGTAGTACCTTTGCGGGGGGGAACACCGGGGAGCTGTTTTTT. Together with reference TRBV19 and TRBJ2-2, the CDR3 gives the full variable domain: DGGITQSPKYLFRKEGQNVTLSCEQNLNHDAMYWYRQDPGQGLRLIYYSQIVNDFQKGDIAEGYSVSREKKESFPLTVTSAQKNPTAFYLCASSTFAGGNTGELFFGEGSRLTVL.

This clone has a handful of counts. CDR3 in amino acids: CASRGVDSPLHF. The CDR3 DNA follows: TGTGCCAGCAGAGGGGTAGACTCACCCCTCCACTTT. This chain connects TRBV7-9 to TRBJ1-6; D possibly corresponds to TRBD1 (5 bases). V was shortened by 6 bases and J by 10 bases, with 10 bases between the two germline ends. CDR3 length: 12 amino acids. Germline V gives CDR1 SEHNR, CDR2 FQNEAQ (reference sequence).

The V and J genes are TRBV24-1 and TRBJ2-1; TRBD1 might be the D (6 bases). This CDR3 region has 13 residues. V was trimmed by 6 bases and J by 5 bases, leaving 10 bases between them. Germline V gene sequence: CDR1 KGHDR, CDR2 SFDVKD. CDR3 residues: CATSQGQHNEQFF. The CDR3 DNA follows: TGTGCCACCAGTCAGGGGCAGCACAATGAGCAGTTCTTC.

This clone has a handful of counts. The rearrangement joins TRBV19 to TRBJ1-6; 9 bases are a match to TRBD1. Per germline, CDR1 LNHDA and CDR2 SQIVND (reference sequence). V lost 4 bases, J lost 8 bases, and 6 bases stayed unmatched. CDR3 length: 15 residues. In DNA form, the CDR3 reads TGTGCCAGTAGTACCGGACAGGGGAATTATTCACCCCTCCACTTT. Translating it yields CASSTGQGNYSPLHF.

V and J are TRBV18 and TRBJ1-5, with 10 bases matching TRBD1. The germline V gene encodes CDR1 KGHSH and CDR2 LQKENI. Trimming took 4 bases from V and 6 from J; bases not matched to a gene: 9. The CDR3 has 16 amino acids. CDR3 sequence (DNA): TGTGCCAGCTCACTGGAGACAGGGGGCCGAGGTCAGCCCCAGCATTTT. This encodes CASSLETGGRGQPQHF. The full variable domain, its missing parts supplied by reference TRBV18 and TRBJ1-5, is NAGVMQNPRHLVRRRGQEARLRCSPMKGHSHVYWYRQLPEEGLKFMVYLQKENIIDESGMPKERFSAEFPKEGPSILRIQQVVRGDSAAYFCASSLETGGRGQPQHFGDGTRLSIL.

For this clone: Other DNA sequences in this specimen translate into the identical CDR3. This chain links TRBV7-2 with TRBJ2-5; 9 positions match TRBD2. Germline V gives CDR1 SGHTA, CDR2 FQGNSA. The CDR3 consists of 14 residues. The trim removed 1 base at V and 5 bases at J, leaving 2 bases unmatched. The CDR3 nucleotides read TGTGCCAGCAGCTTAGGGCGGGGGGGCGAGACCCAGTACTTC. Encoded protein: CASSLGRGGETQYF. Filled out from reference TRBV7-2 and TRBJ2-5, the complete variable domain reads GAGVSQSPSNKVTEKGKDVELRCDPISGHTALYWYRQSLGQGLEFLIYFQGNSAPDKSGLPSDRFSAERTGGSVSTLTIQRTQQEDSAVYLCASSLGRGGETQYFGPGTRLLVL.

The chain combines TRBV18 with TRBJ2-1; TRBD2 matches 7 bases. The CDR3 is 17 amino acids. Germline V gives CDR1 KGHSH, CDR2 LQKENI. Unmatched junction bases numbered 8, after V lost 0 bases and J lost 3 bases. The CDR3 DNA follows: TGTGCCAGCTCACCACCCGTTCTGAGCGGGATCTACAATGAGCAGTTCTTC. Translating gives CASSPPVLSGIYNEQFF.

A single count supports this clone. This rearrangement joins TRBV28 to TRBJ2-7; 8 bases are a match to TRBD2. Trimming cost V 7 bases and J 0 bases; bases outside gene matches: 8. Germline V lookup: CDR1 MDHEN, CDR2 SYDVKM. The CDR3 sequence is 15 residues long. CDR3 loop: CASTGGASSSYEQYF. The CDR3 bases are TGTGCCAGCACCGGGGGGGCCTCAAGCTCCTACGAGCAGTACTTC.

The genes are TRBV5-1 and TRBJ2-7; 9 nucleotides align to TRBD2. CDR3 length equals 16 residues. V shed 4 bases, J shed 3 bases, and the junction held 11 bases outside the gene matches. CDR1 SGHRS and CDR2 YFSETQ come from the germline V gene. The CDR3 DNA follows: TGCGCCAGCAGCCCCTCGTCGCGGGAGGGCCTCTACGAGCAGTACTTC. Protein sequence: CASSPSSREGLYEQYF.

V usage is TRBV11-2 and J usage is TRBJ2-2, with D perhaps TRBD1 (6 bases). V lost 5 bases and J lost 6, with 10 bases in between. This CDR3 is 13 amino acids long. Germline CDR1 is SGHAT and CDR2 is FQNNGV. The CDR3 DNA reads TGTGCCAGCAGCATAAGGGGGTCCGGGGAGCTGTTTTTT. Its protein is CASSIRGSGELFF.

This chain joins TRBV11-2 and TRBJ2-7, with TRBD2 matching over 7 bases. This CDR3 spans 17 amino acids. From germline, CDR1 is SGHAT and CDR2 FQNNGV. J was trimmed by 2 bases and V by 0 bases; bases with no gene match: 10. DNA of the CDR3: TGTGCCAGCAGCTTAGATCGGGTGGGAGGGTTGACCTACGAGCAGTACTTC. Translation gives CASSLDRVGGLTYEQYF. Filled out from reference TRBV11-2 and TRBJ2-7, the complete variable domain reads EAGVAQSPRYKIIEKRQSVAFWCNPISGHATLYWYQQILGQGPKLLIQFQNNGVVDDSQLPKDRFSAERLKGVDSTLKIQPAKLEDSAVYLCASSLDRVGGLTYEQYFGPGTRLTVT.

The rearrangement links TRBV19 to TRBJ2-7; the match to TRBD1 covers 9 bases. V dropped 10 bases and J dropped 4; count of bases not matched to a gene: 17. The CDR3 totals 16 residues. CDR1 and CDR2 (germline): LNHDA, SQIVND (reference sequence). CDR3 DNA: TGTGCCACCCAAAAAACCCTTGGCGGGACAGGGTACGAGCAGTACTTC. As protein: CATQKTLGGTGYEQYF.

The chain combines TRBV7-2 with TRBJ2-7, with TRBD2 matching 14 bases. Trimming took 4 bases from V and 4 from J; bases not matched to a gene: 3. Germline values: CDR1 SGHTA, CDR2 FQGNSA. CDR3 length: 15 amino acids. CDR3 sequence reads: CASSWTSGGTYEQYF. CDR3 DNA: TGTGCCAGCAGCTGGACTAGCGGGGGGACTTACGAGCAGTACTTC.